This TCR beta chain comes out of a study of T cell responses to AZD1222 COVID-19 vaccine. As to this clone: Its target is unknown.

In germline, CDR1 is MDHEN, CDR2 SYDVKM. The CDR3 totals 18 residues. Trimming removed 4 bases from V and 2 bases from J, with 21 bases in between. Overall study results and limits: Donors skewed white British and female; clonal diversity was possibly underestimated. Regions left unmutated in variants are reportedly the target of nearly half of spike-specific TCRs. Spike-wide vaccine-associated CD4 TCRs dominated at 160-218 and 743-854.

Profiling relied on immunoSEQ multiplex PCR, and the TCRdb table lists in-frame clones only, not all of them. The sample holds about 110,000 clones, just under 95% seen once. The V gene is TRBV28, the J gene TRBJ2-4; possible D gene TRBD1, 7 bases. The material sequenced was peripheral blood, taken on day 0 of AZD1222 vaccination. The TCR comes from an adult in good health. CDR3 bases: TGTGCCAGCAGTTCCGACAGGGACTGGTCATGGACCAAAAACATTCAGTACTTC. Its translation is CASSSDRDWSWTKNIQYF.